This entry concerns a single TCR beta chain. Its target is unknown. The assay was immunoSEQ multiplex PCR, and TCRdb's table has in-frame clones only and misses some. The sample contains 100,000 to 150,000 clones, about nine tenths of which appear only once. This entry belongs to a study of T cell responses to AZD1222 COVID-19 vaccine. Points from the study as a whole: Sampling that yielded the repertoires occurred only after the peak T cell response. Most donors were white British and more were female, and clonal diversity was possibly underestimated. A rise in Spike-specific TCR breadth and depth followed two AZD1222 doses.

The CDR3 spans 15 residues. Trimming took 2 bases from V and 1 from J; bases not matched to a gene: 3. The germline gives CDR1 KGHSH, CDR2 LQKENI. The V call is TRBV18, the J call TRBJ2-3; the match to TRBD1 covers 7 bases. The source material was peripheral blood, sampled on day 0 of MenACWY control vaccination. The receptor was isolated from an adult in good health. CDR3 DNA sequence: TGTGCCAGCTCACCAGGCGACAGGGGCACAGATACGCAGTATTTT. Its translation is CASSPGDRGTDTQYF.